This TCR beta chain was profiled in a study of blood T cell repertoires in COVID-19. At the level of the study: The United States, Italy and Spain provided the acute and convalescent COVID-19 samples. PBMCs, B-cell-depleted T cells, or T cells were the source of the cDNA or gDNA that made up the material.

Original handling: Nucleated cell number was recorded as an estimate derived from reference gene primer amplification. This table comes from immunoSEQ multiplex PCR, and its TCRdb copy is limited to in-frame clones, with some not included. V and J calls and clone size are those listed in that table; D and trimming were worked out from the DNA. The sample has about 180,000 clones, 70% to 90% seen once. V lost 5 bases, J lost 6 bases, and 7 bases stayed unmatched. CDR3 length equals 14 residues. Germline values: CDR1 LNHNV, CDR2 YYDKDF (reference sequence). The chain has TRBV15 and TRBJ2-7; 10 positions agree with TRBD1. This clonotype was obtained from a woman aged 25 to 39 with acute or convalescent COVID-19. Sequences were obtained from peripheral blood. CDR3 coding DNA: TGTGCCACCAGCGGAACCGGGACAGGGGCCGAGCAGTACTTC. It is translated as CATSGTGTGAEQYF.